The source of this TCR beta chain is a study of cytomegalovirus exposure and HLA in healthy donors. Overall study: Early release data held around 82 million unique TCRs from HLA-typed donors. The study's findings and limits: The number of N-insertions in an Asian-associated ancestry cluster was reportedly below the roughly 620-donor mean in a later analysis. A later analysis showed TCR association rates differing by HLA locus, peaking at DRB1 and lowest at HLA-C.

CDR1 is MNHNY, CDR2 SVGAGI, per germline (reference sequence). This CDR3 spans 14 amino acids. V shed 2 bases and J shed 3 bases, with 11 bases lying between them. Researchers ran the PCR with 60 Vbeta and 13 Jbeta primers. Assay used: immunoSEQ multiplex PCR; TCRdb lists only in-frame clones, some missing. This sample has approximately 240,000 clones, with around four fifths found just once. On this clone itself: No antigen is known for it.

The source material was PBMCs. The chain couples TRBV6-6 to TRBJ2-7; tentatively, D is TRBD1 (6 bases). The sequence was obtained from a woman aged 55-69 years in good health and CMV-seropositive. CDR3 DNA sequence: TGTGCCAGCAGTTACGCAGGGGAAAACTACGAGCAGTACTTC. Translating it yields CASSYAGENYEQYF.